This TCR beta chain was sequenced in a study of T-cell reconstitution after alpha-beta-depleted transplantation in children. Unique molecular identifiers were incorporated when the TCRbeta library was constructed. TCRdb re-analysed the PCR reads in MiXCR, keeping a single row per CDR3 protein. Here the sample spans about 540,000 distinct CDR3 sequences, approximately 20% being singletons. CDR1 is SGHAT, CDR2 FQNNGV, per germline. CDR3 size: 12 residues. The ends were cut back, 3 bases at V and 10 bases at J, with 10 bases in the middle. This specimen consisted of PBMCs from the stem cell graft donor, obtained from the stem cell graft. The sequence came from a human donor who donated a stem cell graft to a child with acute lymphoblastic leukemia. The gene calls are TRBV11-2 and TRBJ2-1; a possible D gene is TRBD2 (6 bases). The CDR3 is CASSFFGGEQFF. CDR3 nucleotides: TGTGCCAGCAGCTTTTTTGGGGGGGAGCAGTTCTTC.